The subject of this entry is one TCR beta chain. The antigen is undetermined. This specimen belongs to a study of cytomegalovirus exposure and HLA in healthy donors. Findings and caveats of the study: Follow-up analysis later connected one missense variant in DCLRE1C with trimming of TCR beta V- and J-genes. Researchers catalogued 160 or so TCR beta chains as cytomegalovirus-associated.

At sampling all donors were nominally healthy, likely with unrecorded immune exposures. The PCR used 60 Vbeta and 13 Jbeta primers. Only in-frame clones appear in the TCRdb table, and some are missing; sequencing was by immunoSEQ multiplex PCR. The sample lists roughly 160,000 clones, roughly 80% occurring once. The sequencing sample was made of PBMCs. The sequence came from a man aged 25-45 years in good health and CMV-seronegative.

The CDR3 reads CASSEGRESSEQYF. CDR3 bases: TGTGCCAGCAGTGAAGGACGGGAGTCTAGCGAGCAGTACTTC. The genes are TRBV6-4 and TRBJ2-7, with D possibly being TRBD2 (6 bases). The germline gives CDR1 MRHNA, CDR2 SNTAGT. CDR3 length equals 14 residues. The germline V and J ends were trimmed by 3 bases and 6 bases, with 15 bases remaining between them.